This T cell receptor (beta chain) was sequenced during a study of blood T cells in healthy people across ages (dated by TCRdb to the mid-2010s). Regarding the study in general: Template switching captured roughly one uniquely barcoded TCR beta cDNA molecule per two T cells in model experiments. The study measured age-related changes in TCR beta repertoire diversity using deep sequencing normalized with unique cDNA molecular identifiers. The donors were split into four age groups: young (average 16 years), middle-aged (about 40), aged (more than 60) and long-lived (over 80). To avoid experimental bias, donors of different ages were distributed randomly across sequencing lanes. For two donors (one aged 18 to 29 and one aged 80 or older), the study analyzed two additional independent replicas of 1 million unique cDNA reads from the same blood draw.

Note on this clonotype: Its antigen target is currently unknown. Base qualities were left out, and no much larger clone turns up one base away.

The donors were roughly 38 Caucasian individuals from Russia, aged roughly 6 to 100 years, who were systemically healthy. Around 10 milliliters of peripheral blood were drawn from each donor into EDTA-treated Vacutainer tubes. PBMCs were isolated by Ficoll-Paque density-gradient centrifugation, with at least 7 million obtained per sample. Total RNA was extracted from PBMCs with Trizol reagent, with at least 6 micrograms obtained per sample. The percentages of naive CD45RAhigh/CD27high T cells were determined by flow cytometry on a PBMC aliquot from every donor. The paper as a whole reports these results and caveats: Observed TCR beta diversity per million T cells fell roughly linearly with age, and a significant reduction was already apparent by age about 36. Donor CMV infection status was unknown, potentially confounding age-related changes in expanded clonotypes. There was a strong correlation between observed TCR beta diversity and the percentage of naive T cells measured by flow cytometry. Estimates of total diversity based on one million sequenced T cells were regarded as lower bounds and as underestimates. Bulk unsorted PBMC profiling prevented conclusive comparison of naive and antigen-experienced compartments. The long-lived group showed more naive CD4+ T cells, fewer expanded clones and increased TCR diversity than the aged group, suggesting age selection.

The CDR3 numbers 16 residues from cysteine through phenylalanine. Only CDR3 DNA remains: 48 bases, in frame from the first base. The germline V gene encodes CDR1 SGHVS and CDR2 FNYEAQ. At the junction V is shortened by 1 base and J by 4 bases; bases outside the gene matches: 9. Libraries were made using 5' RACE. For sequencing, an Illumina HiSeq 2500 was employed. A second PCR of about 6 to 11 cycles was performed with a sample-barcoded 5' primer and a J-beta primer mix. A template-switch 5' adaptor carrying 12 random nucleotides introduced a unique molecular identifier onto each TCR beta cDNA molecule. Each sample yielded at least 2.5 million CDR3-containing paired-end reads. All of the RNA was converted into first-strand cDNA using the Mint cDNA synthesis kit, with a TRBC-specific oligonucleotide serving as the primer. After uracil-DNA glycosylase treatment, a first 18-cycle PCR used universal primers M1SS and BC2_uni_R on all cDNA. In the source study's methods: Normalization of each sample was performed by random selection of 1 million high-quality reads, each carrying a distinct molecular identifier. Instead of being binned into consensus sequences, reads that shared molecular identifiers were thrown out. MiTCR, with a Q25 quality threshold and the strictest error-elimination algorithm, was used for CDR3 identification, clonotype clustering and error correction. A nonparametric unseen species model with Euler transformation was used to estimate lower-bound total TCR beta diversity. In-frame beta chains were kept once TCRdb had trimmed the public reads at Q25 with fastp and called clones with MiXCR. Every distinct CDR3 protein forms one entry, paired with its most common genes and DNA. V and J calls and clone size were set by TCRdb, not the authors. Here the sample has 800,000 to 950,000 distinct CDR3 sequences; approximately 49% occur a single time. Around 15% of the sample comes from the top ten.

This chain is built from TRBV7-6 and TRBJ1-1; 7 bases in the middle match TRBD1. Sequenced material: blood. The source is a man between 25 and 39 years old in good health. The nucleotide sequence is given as TGTGCCAGCAGCTTAGGTCCCGAGGGGGCGATCACTGAAGCTTTCTTT. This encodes CASSLGPEGAITEAFF.